A single sample is the source of the 32 T cell receptor beta chains below, sequenced in a study of CD8 T cells in Susac syndrome. Random-hexamer reverse transcription was applied to 0.5 to 1 ug RNA. TCRdb re-analysed the immunoSEQ multiplex PCR reads in MiXCR, keeping a single row per CDR3 protein. The table has roughly 200,000 distinct CDR3 sequences, roughly 95% seen once. Sample: CD4+ T cells from PBMCs. The receptors derive from a human donor in good health.

The chain carries TRBV14 and TRBJ1-5; no definite D call. V lost 5 bases and J lost 5, with 10 bases in between. The CDR3 contains 13 residues. Germline CDR1 SGHDN, CDR2 FVKESK. CDR3 bases: TGTGCCAGCAGCGCTTCTGGGGATCAGCCCCAGCATTTT. This gives the protein CASSASGDQPQHF.

The chain carries TRBV12-3 or TRBV12-4 and TRBJ2-5; 9 nucleotides match TRBD2. This CDR3 has 14 amino acids. The junction had 2 bases not matched to a gene; V was cut back by 5 bases and J by 1 base. The CDR3 spells CASSRAGGQETQYF. CDR3 nucleotide sequence: TGTGCCAGCAGTCGAGCGGGAGGCCAAGAGACCCAGTACTTC.

This chain joins TRBV30 and TRBJ2-2, with a possible D match to TRBD1 (6 bases). CDR1 and CDR2 (germline): GTSNPN, SVGIG (reference sequence). The V end lost 4 bases, the J end lost 3 bases, and 6 bases lay between the germline ends. This CDR3 contains 12 residues. The CDR3 is CAWNRDTGELFF. The CDR3 nucleotides read TGTGCCTGGAACAGGGACACCGGGGAGCTGTTTTTT.

This chain connects TRBV30 to TRBJ2-4; 7 bases line up with TRBD1. Germline CDR1 and CDR2: GTSNPN and SVGIG (reference sequence). CDR3 length: 11 residues. V shed 2 bases and J 16 bases; nucleotides not matched to a gene: 8. The DNA of the CDR3 is TGTGCCTGGAGTATAGGGGGCGCACAATACTTC. This translates into CAWSIGGAQYF.

The chain carries TRBV20-1 and TRBJ2-5; no clear D. Germline lookup yields CDR1 DFQATT and CDR2 SNEGSKA (reference sequence). CDR3 size: 10 residues. Trimming cost V 1 base and J 5 bases, with 2 bases left between them. The CDR3 DNA follows: TGCAGTGCTAGAGGGGAGACCCAGTACTTC. This codes for CSARGETQYF.

A single count supports this clonotype. The chain is built from TRBV3-1 and TRBJ2-6; D gene ambiguous. With 2 bases removed from V and 0 bases from J, the gap between germline ends came to 5 bases. Germline CDR1 is LGHDT and CDR2 is YNNKEL (reference sequence). The CDR3 covers 15 residues. The CDR3 DNA follows: TGTGCCAGCAGCCAACGGGTCTCTGGGGCCAACGTCCTGACTTTC. Protein: CASSQRVSGANVLTF.

V gene TRBV9 combines with J gene TRBJ1-3; no clear D gene. Germline loops: CDR1 SGDLS, CDR2 YYNGEE. This CDR3 has 15 amino acids. Trimming took 4 bases from V and 4 from J, leaving 15 bases between them. Here the CDR3 DNA reads TGTGCCAGCAGCCCCGAGGTGGCAGGAGGAAACACCATATATTTT. Translated: CASSPEVAGGNTIYF. Complete variable domain (other parts from reference TRBV9 and TRBJ1-3): DSGVTQTPKHLITATGQRVTLRCSPRSGDLSVYWYQQSLDQGLQFLIQYYNGEERAKGNILERFSAQQFPDLHSELNLSSLELGDSALYFCASSPEVAGGNTIYFGEGSWLTVV.

The J gene is TRBJ1-5, the V gene TRBV15; 8 bases map to TRBD1. J gave up 6 bases and V 3 bases, and 1 base lay outside the gene matches. CDR1 LNHNV and CDR2 YYDKDF come from the germline V gene (reference sequence). The CDR3 contains 13 residues. Here the CDR3 DNA reads TGTGCCACCAGCAGGGACAGGGTTCAGCCCCAGCATTTT. Translating gives CATSRDRVQPQHF.

This clonotype was seen only once. The gene calls are TRBV12-3 or TRBV12-4 and TRBJ2-5; weak D call: TRBD2 (5 bases). The CDR3 contains 14 residues. V shed 6 bases and J shed 13 bases, with 24 bases lying between them. Here the CDR3 reads CASSLLAYKRSGYF. CDR3 bases: TGTGCCAGCAGCCTTCTAGCCTACAAGAGGTCGGGGTACTTC.

The count of this clonotype is one. This chain's CDR3 is CASRTPSLDSYEQYF. CDR3 DNA sequence: TGTGCCAGCAGAACACCGAGTCTGGACAGCTACGAGCAGTACTTC. This chain joins TRBV2 and TRBJ2-7; D is perhaps TRBD1 (6 bases). CDR1 and CDR2 from the germline V gene are SNHLY and FYNNEI. Trimming removed 6 bases at V and 3 bases at J, with 18 bases between. The CDR3 extends over 15 amino acids.

The V gene is TRBV20-1, the J gene TRBJ2-1; no definite D call. The CDR3 is 13 residues long. Germline V gene sequence: CDR1 DFQATT, CDR2 SNEGSKA (reference sequence). V was shortened by 5 bases and J by 2 bases, with 10 bases between the two germline ends. This CDR3 is CSAWTSAYNEQFF. Here the CDR3 DNA reads TGCAGTGCTTGGACGAGTGCCTACAATGAGCAGTTCTTC.

V is TRBV20-1 and J is TRBJ2-7; D remains ambiguous. The germline V and J ends were trimmed by 0 bases and 4 bases, with 10 bases remaining between them. The germline CDR1 and CDR2 sequences are DFQATT and SNEGSKA (reference sequence). This CDR3 contains 13 residues. The CDR3, as DNA: TGCAGTGCTAGAGATCGCAGGCTGTACGAGCAGTACTTC. Amino acid sequence: CSARDRRLYEQYF.

The rearrangement links TRBV25-1 to TRBJ2-7; D perhaps matches TRBD1 (6 bases). The CDR3 is 15 residues long. Trimming removed 0 bases from V and 5 bases from J, with 14 bases in between. Germline CDR1 MGHDK, CDR2 SYGVNS. CDR3 sequence (DNA): TGTGCCAGCAGTGAATATAAGCATCCAGGGGACGAGCAGTACTTC. Its protein product is CASSEYKHPGDEQYF.

V and J are TRBV2 and TRBJ2-1; D is ambiguous. This CDR3 has 15 amino acids. Per germline, CDR1 SNHLY and CDR2 FYNNEI. V lost 7 bases and J 2 bases, leaving 15 bases between the germline ends. CDR3 loop: CASTEVLGPYNEQFF. The CDR3 nucleotides read TGTGCCAGCACTGAGGTGCTAGGGCCCTACAATGAGCAGTTCTTC.

The V call is TRBV30, the J call TRBJ1-2, with unresolved D. Trimming removed 0 bases at V and 2 bases at J, with 10 bases between. CDR1 is GTSNPN, CDR2 SVGIG, per germline (reference sequence). The CDR3 sequence is 14 residues long. The CDR3 nucleotides are TGTGCCTGGAGTGTATGGTTGGAGAACTATGGCTACACCTTC. Protein sequence: CAWSVWLENYGYTF.

This chain links TRBV7-2 with TRBJ1-2; maybe TRBD1 (5 bases). From germline, CDR1 is SGHTA and CDR2 FQGNSA. The CDR3 loop spans 14 amino acids. Trimming took 1 base from V and 4 from J, leaving 10 bases between them. CDR3 amino acids: CASSLDPGSYGYTF. The CDR3 bases are TGTGCCAGCAGCTTAGATCCAGGGAGCTATGGCTACACCTTC.

This chain uses TRBV7-9 with TRBJ2-3; D might be TRBD2 (5 bases). V dropped 4 bases and J dropped 3 bases, with 5 bases sitting between them. The CDR3 is 12 amino acids. Germline V CDR1 and CDR2: SEHNR, FQNEAQ (reference sequence). The CDR3 DNA sequence: TGTGCCAGCAGCTGGGAGACAGATACGCAGTATTTT. Amino acid sequence: CASSWETDTQYF.

V and J are TRBV2 and TRBJ2-2; possible D gene TRBD1, 6 bases. The CDR3 totals 15 residues. Germline lookup yields CDR1 SNHLY and CDR2 FYNNEI. Trimming took 0 bases from V and 5 from J, leaving 10 bases between them. CDR3 protein: CASSEARGGTGELFF. CDR3 DNA: TGTGCCAGCAGTGAAGCCAGGGGCGGAACCGGGGAGCTGTTTTTT. The full variable domain, in which reference TRBV2 and TRBJ2-2 provide the parts outside the CDR3, is EPEVTQTPSHQVTQMGQEVILRCVPISNHLYFYWYRQILGQKVEFLVSFYNNEISEKSEIFDDQFSVERPDGSNFTLKIRSTKLEDSAMYFCASSEARGGTGELFFGEGSRLTVL.

The table lists this clonotype with a count of one. The CDR3 DNA reads as TGCAGCGTTGATGGTAGCGGGAGTGGAGATACGCAGTATTTT. The encoded protein is CSVDGSGSGDTQYF. This chain links TRBV29-1 with TRBJ2-3; TRBD2 matches 9 bases. The CDR3 has 14 residues. V dropped 3 bases and J dropped 5; count of bases not matched to a gene: 6. The germline V gene encodes CDR1 SQVTM and CDR2 ANQGSEA.

The chain employs TRBV28 and TRBJ2-2; D remains unclear. V lost 6 bases, J lost 5 bases, and 13 bases lay in between. There are 14 residues in the CDR3. The V gene's germline CDR1 is MDHEN and CDR2 SYDVKM. CDR3 sequence: CASSLRGKTGELFF. For the CDR3, the DNA is TGTGCCAGCAGCCTGCGAGGAAAGACCGGGGAGCTGTTTTTT. Variable domain in full (rest from reference TRBV28 and TRBJ2-2): DVKVTQSSRYLVKRTGEKVFLECVQDMDHENMFWYRQDPGLGLRLIYFSYDVKMKEKGDIPEGYSVSREKKERFSLILESASTNQTSMYLCASSLRGKTGELFFGEGSRLTVL.

This clonotype was observed once. The V gene is TRBV25-1, the J gene TRBJ2-7, with a tentative D call TRBD1 (6 bases). CDR1 and CDR2 from the germline V gene are MGHDK and SYGVNS. With 6 bases removed from V and 0 bases from J, the gap between germline ends came to 9 bases. CDR3 size: 13 residues. The CDR3 bases are TGTGCCAGCAGAGGACAGAGCTCCTACGAGCAGTACTTC. This translates into CASRGQSSYEQYF.

This chain uses TRBV2 with TRBJ1-5; 7 bases map to TRBD1. This CDR3 is 13 amino acids long. CDR1 and CDR2 (germline): SNHLY, FYNNEI. V lost 7 bases to trimming and J lost 6 bases; unmatched junction nucleotides: 6. CDR3 in DNA: TGTGCCAGCAAGGACAGGTTGGGTCAGCCCCAGCATTTT. It is translated as CASKDRLGQPQHF. Drawing the rest from reference TRBV2 and TRBJ1-5, the complete variable domain is EPEVTQTPSHQVTQMGQEVILRCVPISNHLYFYWYRQILGQKVEFLVSFYNNEISEKSEIFDDQFSVERPDGSNFTLKIRSTKLEDSAMYFCASKDRLGQPQHFGDGTRLSIL.

V gene TRBV28 combines with J gene TRBJ2-6; D might be TRBD1 (6 bases). The CDR3 consists of 17 residues. The germline V and J ends were trimmed by 5 bases and 2 bases, with 16 bases remaining between them. Per the germline V gene, CDR1 is MDHEN and CDR2 is SYDVKM. In nucleotides, the CDR3 is TGTGCCAGCAGTGAAGGTCCCAAGGGGGCTGGGGCCAACGTCCTGACTTTC. Encoded protein: CASSEGPKGAGANVLTF. Together with reference TRBV28 and TRBJ2-6, the CDR3 gives the full variable domain: DVKVTQSSRYLVKRTGEKVFLECVQDMDHENMFWYRQDPGLGLRLIYFSYDVKMKEKGDIPEGYSVSREKKERFSLILESASTNQTSMYLCASSEGPKGAGANVLTFGAGSRLTVL.

The rearrangement uses TRBV20-1 and TRBJ2-7; TRBD1 matches 7 bases. From germline, CDR1 is DFQATT and CDR2 SNEGSKA (reference sequence). J gave up 5 bases and V 4 bases, and 11 bases lay outside the gene matches. The CDR3 runs 14 residues. The CDR3 bases are TGCAGTGCTACCCGACAGGGAAGGGATAACGAGCAGTACTTC. Translation gives CSATRQGRDNEQYF.

CDR3 residues: CSVVAANPSLYQETQYF. In DNA, the CDR3 is TGCAGCGTTGTAGCGGCCAACCCATCCCTGTACCAAGAGACCCAGTACTTC. V gene TRBV29-1 combines with J gene TRBJ2-5; possible D gene TRBD2, 6 bases. Germline values: CDR1 SQVTM, CDR2 ANQGSEA. The ends were cut back, 4 bases at V and 0 bases at J, with 21 bases in the middle. CDR3 size: 17 residues.

The rearrangement joins TRBV20-1 to TRBJ2-7; D is perhaps TRBD1 (5 bases). The CDR3 contains 12 residues. Germline V lookup: CDR1 DFQATT, CDR2 SNEGSKA (reference sequence). V was shortened by 6 bases and J by 6 bases, with 15 bases between the two germline ends. CDR3 protein: CSALFRGAEQYF. CDR3 nucleotides: TGCAGTGCCCTTTTTAGGGGCGCCGAGCAGTACTTC.

This clonotype was picked up one time. This chain uses TRBV30 with TRBJ1-1; D is ambiguous. The germline V and J ends were trimmed by 0 bases and 1 base, with 6 bases remaining between them. The CDR3 sequence is 13 residues long. Germline loops: CDR1 GTSNPN, CDR2 SVGIG (reference sequence). CDR3 nucleotides: TGTGCCTGGAGTGTACCGGGGAACACTGAAGCTTTCTTT. Its protein is CAWSVPGNTEAFF.

The DNA for the CDR3 is TGCAGGACCGAGGTGCGGGCGTCTAGAGAGCAGTACTTC. This encodes CRTEVRASREQYF. V usage is TRBV29-1 and J usage is TRBJ2-7; a weak D match, TRBD2 (5 bases). Germline V lookup: CDR1 SQVTM, CDR2 ANQGSEA. The CDR3 has 13 residues.

The genes are TRBV29-1 and TRBJ2-7, with D possibly TRBD1 on 6 matching bases. Germline CDR1 reads SQVTM; CDR2 reads ANQGSEA. The CDR3 length is 13 residues. The V end was cut by 6 bases, the J end by 3 bases, with 15 bases between. The CDR3 sequence: CSVYFTGIYEQYF. CDR3 coding DNA: TGCAGCGTGTATTTCACAGGGATCTACGAGCAGTACTTC.

CDR3 nucleotide sequence: TGCAGCGTTCGTATAAGGACTAGCGGGAGCTACGAGCAGTACTTC. Amino acid sequence: CSVRIRTSGSYEQYF. V gene TRBV29-1 combines with J gene TRBJ2-7; TRBD2 aligns across 13 bases. The V and J ends lost 5 bases and 3 bases, in that order; junction bases with no gene match: 7. CDR1 is SQVTM and CDR2 is ANQGSEA in the germline V gene. The length of the CDR3 is 15 residues.

This rearrangement joins TRBV20-1 to TRBJ2-1; D is unclear. The germline gives CDR1 DFQATT, CDR2 SNEGSKA (reference sequence). This CDR3 contains 11 residues. V was clipped by 6 bases and J by 6 bases, with 9 bases between them. The CDR3 nucleotides read TGCAGTGCGGTGTTAGGCAATGAGCAGTTCTTC. Its protein product is CSAVLGNEQFF.

CDR3 amino acids: CSARASGGRYEQYF. CDR3 sequence (DNA): TGCAGTGCTAGAGCATCAGGCGGAAGATACGAGCAGTACTTC. This chain joins TRBV20-1 and TRBJ2-7; D is unresolved. Trimming took off 1 base at V and 4 bases at J, with 14 bases between the two ends. Germline V lookup: CDR1 DFQATT, CDR2 SNEGSKA (reference sequence). The CDR3 extends over 14 amino acids.